These T cell receptor beta chains were read from a single sample in a study of T-cell reconstitution after alpha-beta-depleted transplantation in children. TCRdb reanalysed the PCR reads using MiXCR and keeps one entry per CDR3 protein. The top ten hold approximately 15% of the sample, which has approximately 88,000 distinct CDR3 sequences, 12% seen once. The specimen was PBMCs from the stem cell graft donor, collected from the stem cell graft. These receptors were taken from a human donor who donated a stem cell graft to a child with inherited bone marrow failure. Both conserved end residues are part of each CDR3. Fields, in order: V gene, J gene, CDR3 protein.

v_gene: TRBV6-1; j_gene: TRBJ1-2; CDR3aa: CASSEGVFYGYTF
v_gene: TRBV5-4; j_gene: TRBJ2-3; CDR3aa: CASSLDGLRPGGTDTQYF
v_gene: TRBV20-1; j_gene: TRBJ1-5; CDR3aa: CSASKTLQGDQPQHF
v_gene: TRBV6-4; j_gene: TRBJ1-2; CDR3aa: CASVSGERTNYGYTF
v_gene: TRBV7-3; j_gene: TRBJ2-7; CDR3aa: CASSVRGQGNYEQYF
v_gene: TRBV5-1; j_gene: TRBJ1-3; CDR3aa: CASSLDLSGNTIYF
v_gene: TRBV7-3; j_gene: TRBJ2-1; CDR3aa: CASSLNPAPYNEQFF
v_gene: TRBV4-3; j_gene: TRBJ2-7; CDR3aa: CASSQETGAEQYF
v_gene: TRBV7-9; j_gene: TRBJ1-1; CDR3aa: CASSPGAQNTEAFF
v_gene: TRBV20-1; j_gene: TRBJ1-2; CDR3aa: CSAWGNGYTF
v_gene: TRBV11-1; j_gene: TRBJ2-1; CDR3aa: CASSLALGGVSGGGNNNEQFF
v_gene: TRBV7-2; j_gene: TRBJ1-5; CDR3aa: CASSLAGNRGDQPQHF
v_gene: TRBV5-4; j_gene: TRBJ2-3; CDR3aa: CASSPPGTSSNTQYF
v_gene: TRBV10-3; j_gene: TRBJ2-7; CDR3aa: CAIGTDNYEQYF
v_gene: TRBV5-1; j_gene: TRBJ2-3; CDR3aa: CASSLVEGGDTQYF
v_gene: TRBV7-9; j_gene: TRBJ1-2; CDR3aa: CASSLAGAGGYTF
v_gene: TRBV7-2; j_gene: TRBJ2-7; CDR3aa: CASSHDRGPYEQYF
v_gene: TRBV7-2; j_gene: TRBJ2-7; CDR3aa: CASSLTGATYYEQYF
v_gene: TRBV7-9; j_gene: TRBJ2-3; CDR3aa: CASSLTGRSTDTQYF
v_gene: TRBV20-1; j_gene: TRBJ2-2; CDR3aa: CSASTSGTSTGELFF
v_gene: TRBV21-1; j_gene: TRBJ2-2; CDR3aa: CASSRGPIESTGELFF
v_gene: TRBV13; j_gene: TRBJ2-1; CDR3aa: CASSLDRADPSYNEQFF
v_gene: TRBV5-1; j_gene: TRBJ1-5; CDR3aa: CASSLGDHQPQHF
v_gene: TRBV4-3; j_gene: TRBJ2-3; CDR3aa: CASSQVFRGPGTDTQYF
v_gene: TRBV6-6; j_gene: TRBJ2-7; CDR3aa: CASSTFQAGGAYF
v_gene: TRBV20-1; j_gene: TRBJ2-1; CDR3aa: CSALTSGGRSSYNEQFF
v_gene: TRBV12-5; j_gene: TRBJ1-2; CDR3aa: CASGYDRAGGYTF
v_gene: TRBV15; j_gene: TRBJ2-5; CDR3aa: CATSRSRGHYQETQYF
v_gene: TRBV28; j_gene: TRBJ1-1; CDR3aa: CASSRQGRNTEAFF
v_gene: TRBV4-2; j_gene: TRBJ1-5; CDR3aa: CASSQGGGVLNQPQHF
v_gene: TRBV9; j_gene: TRBJ1-1; CDR3aa: CASSPLGGAGTEAFF
v_gene: TRBV2; j_gene: TRBJ2-7; CDR3aa: CASRNAYEQYF
v_gene: TRBV5-5; j_gene: TRBJ1-1; CDR3aa: CASSLRQGRVNTEAFF
v_gene: TRBV5-1; j_gene: TRBJ1-4; CDR3aa: CASSSGTGEDEKLFF
v_gene: TRBV5-5; j_gene: TRBJ2-5; CDR3aa: CASSLRQGQTQYF
v_gene: TRBV20-1; j_gene: TRBJ1-1; CDR3aa: CSAGRMVINTEAFF
v_gene: TRBV24-1; j_gene: TRBJ2-1; CDR3aa: CATSAGSGSGNEQFF
v_gene: TRBV4-2; j_gene: TRBJ2-1; CDR3aa: CASSHTPNSGTDNYNEQFF
v_gene: TRBV5-6; j_gene: TRBJ2-5; CDR3aa: CASSLDRRHQETQYF
v_gene: TRBV9; j_gene: TRBJ2-5; CDR3aa: CASSVVGGHGETQYF
v_gene: TRBV5-1; j_gene: TRBJ2-3; CDR3aa: CASSSGQVVDTQYF
v_gene: TRBV5-1; j_gene: TRBJ2-5; CDR3aa: CASSTGQSQETQYF
v_gene: TRBV9; j_gene: TRBJ2-3; CDR3aa: CASRPGPLSTDTQYF
v_gene: TRBV7-3; j_gene: TRBJ2-3; CDR3aa: CASSETGGRTDTQYF
v_gene: TRBV28; j_gene: TRBJ2-7; CDR3aa: CASSSGTSETYEQYF
v_gene: TRBV18; j_gene: TRBJ1-2; CDR3aa: CASSPGGTNYGYTF
v_gene: TRBV19; j_gene: TRBJ1-4; CDR3aa: CASRSGPTNEKLFF
v_gene: TRBV12-3/TRBV12-4; j_gene: TRBJ1-5; CDR3aa: CASSLNRWQPQHF
v_gene: TRBV28; j_gene: TRBJ2-7; CDR3aa: CASTSVWYEQYF
v_gene: TRBV20-1; j_gene: TRBJ2-1; CDR3aa: CSASSGGAGEQFF
v_gene: TRBV12-3/TRBV12-4; j_gene: TRBJ1-5; CDR3aa: CASSPDREPQHF
v_gene: TRBV12-3/TRBV12-4; j_gene: TRBJ2-5; CDR3aa: CASSLGTSGGAGETQYF
v_gene: TRBV5-1; j_gene: TRBJ1-1; CDR3aa: CASSPDGRMNTEAFF
v_gene: TRBV7-2; j_gene: TRBJ2-3; CDR3aa: CASSLVGNTDTQYF